These T cell receptor beta chains were read from a single sample in a study of memory B cells and T cells in multiple sclerosis. Produced via immunoSEQ multiplex PCR; TCRdb's table is partial and in-frame only. This table has under 50,000 clones, 82% appearing once. No antigen has been assigned to these receptors. The sequenced material came from PBMCs from blood kept in culture. These receptors were obtained from a human donor with multiple sclerosis. CDR3s include the opening cysteine and the closing phenylalanine or tryptophan. D genes are given only for firm matches. A clone size is listed for some rows: how often the clone was seen (once, few, many), or a class if it is expanded.

clone_size d_call j_call v_call cdr3_aa cdr3_nt
once TRBD1 TRBJ2-7 TRBV6-1 CASSASGTGSYEQYF TGTGCCAGCAGTGCCTCCGGGACAGGATCCTACGAGCAGTACTTC
. . TRBJ1-5 TRBV19 CASSIVQGNSNQPQHF TGTGCCAGTAGTATAGTCCAGGGCAATAGCAATCAGCCCCAGCATTTT
. . TRBJ2-1 TRBV4-1 CASSQRTDHNEQFF TGCGCCAGCAGCCAAAGGACAGACCACAATGAGCAGTTCTTC
. TRBD2 TRBJ2-1 TRBV5-4 CASSAGTSGEYNEQFF TGTGCCAGCAGCGCCGGGACTAGCGGGGAATACAATGAGCAGTTCTTC
. . TRBJ2-5 TRBV29-1 CSVEATGLAQETQYF TGCAGCGTTGAGGCCACAGGGTTAGCTCAAGAGACCCAGTACTTC
once TRBD1 TRBJ1-4 TRBV4-1 CASSQGETGRHEKLFF TGCGCCAGCAGCCAAGGGGAGACAGGGAGGCATGAAAAACTGTTTTTT
once TRBD2 TRBJ2-1 TRBV5-1 CASSLAGLAGDYNEQFF TGCGCCAGCAGCTTGGCTGGGCTAGCGGGCGACTACAATGAGCAGTTCTTC
once . TRBJ1-1 TRBV5-1 CASSAGWDTEAFF TGCGCCAGCAGCGCCGGATGGGACACTGAAGCTTTCTTT
. TRBD1 TRBJ2-7 TRBV5-4 CASSYPTGDDEQYF TGTGCCAGCAGCTATCCGACAGGGGACGACGAGCAGTACTTC
. . TRBJ1-3 TRBV6-5 CASSYSPGVGRNTIYF TGTGCCAGCAGTTACTCTCCGGGGGTAGGGAGAAACACCATATATTTT
. TRBD1 TRBJ2-7 TRBV2 CASSEQGQEDYEQYF TGTGCCAGCAGTGAACAGGGACAGGAGGACTACGAGCAGTACTTC
. . TRBJ2-1 TRBV15 CATSRGAVLYNEQFF TGTGCCACCAGCAGAGGAGCGGTACTTTACAATGAGCAGTTCTTC
. TRBD2 TRBJ2-3 TRBV5-1 CASSPTPLAGGTDTQYF TGCGCCAGCAGCCCAACTCCCCTAGCGGGGGGAACAGATACGCAGTATTTT
. . TRBJ1-4 TRBV27 CASSLQTGEKLFF TGTGCCAGCAGTCTCCAGACAGGAGAAAAACTGTTTTTT
. . TRBJ1-1 TRBV7-9 CASSLTTNEAFF TGTGCCAGCAGCTTAACGACCAATGAAGCTTTCTTT
. . TRBJ1-4 TRBV6-1 CASSEDHGPTNEKLFF TGTGCCAGCAGTGAAGACCACGGACCAACTAATGAAAAACTGTTTTTT
. . TRBJ1-1 TRBV10-3 CAISDLPGRSNTEAFF TGTGCCATCAGTGATCTCCCAGGTCGATCGAACACTGAAGCTTTCTTT